These 21 T cell receptor beta chains were sequenced from one sample in a study of cytomegalovirus exposure and HLA in healthy donors. TCRdb's table, derived via immunoSEQ multiplex PCR, lists solely in-frame clones and lacks some. Among 200,000 to 300,000 clones listed, about 90% were seen once. Sequencing was carried out using PBMCs. These receptors were taken from a young woman in good health and CMV-seronegative.

The chain combines TRBV11-2 with TRBJ2-5, with 7 bases lining up with TRBD1. V gave up 5 bases and J gave up 4 bases; unmatched junction bases: 13. Looked up from germline, CDR1 is SGHAT and CDR2 is FQNNGV. The CDR3 covers 16 residues. The CDR3 region is CASSHLTGEYGETQYF. CDR3 sequence (DNA): TGTGCCAGCAGCCATCTTACAGGGGAATATGGAGAGACCCAGTACTTC.

This clone came up once. The chain links TRBV5-1 to TRBJ1-1; D perhaps matches TRBD1 (5 bases). This CDR3 has 13 residues. CDR1 is SGHRS, CDR2 YFSETQ, per germline. V lost 1 base, J lost 11 bases, and 15 bases lay in between. The CDR3 coding sequence is TGCGCCAGCAGCTTGAGTGTAGCAGGGTGGGCTTTCTTT. This codes for CASSLSVAGWAFF. Full variable domain (remainder filled in from reference TRBV5-1 and TRBJ1-1): KAGVTQTPRYLIKTRGQQVTLSCSPISGHRSVSWYQQTPGQGLQFLFEYFSETQRNKGNFPGRFSGRQFSNSRSEMNVSTLELGDSALYLCASSLSVAGWAFFGQGTRLTVV.

This chain links TRBV28 with TRBJ1-5; no clear D. V lost 6 bases to trimming and J lost 8 bases, with 11 bases between them. From germline, CDR1 is MDHEN and CDR2 SYDVKM. The length of the CDR3 is 12 residues. CDR3 nucleotide sequence: TGTGCCAGCAGCGGGCTGCCGGAGCCCCAGCATTTT. Translated, it gives CASSGLPEPQHF.

This sequence joins TRBV9 and TRBJ2-7; TRBD1 agrees at 9 bases. The CDR3 is 15 residues long. With V trimmed by 4 bases and J by 2 bases, 7 bases remained unmatched. CDR1 is SGDLS, CDR2 YYNGEE, per germline. The DNA of the CDR3 is TGTGCCAGCAGCCCACAAGGACAGGGGACCTACGAGCAGTACTTC. Its protein product is CASSPQGQGTYEQYF.

The chain employs TRBV19 and TRBJ1-5; D not resolved. The germline gives CDR1 LNHDA, CDR2 SQIVND (reference sequence). This CDR3 is 13 amino acids long. V was clipped by 5 bases and J by 10 bases, with 15 bases between them. This CDR3 reads CASSASPVAPQHF. CDR3 nucleotides: TGTGCCAGTAGTGCCTCGCCGGTTGCTCCCCAGCATTTT. The entire variable domain, with the rest obtained from reference TRBV19 and TRBJ1-5, is as follows: DGGITQSPKYLFRKEGQNVTLSCEQNLNHDAMYWYRQDPGQGLRLIYYSQIVNDFQKGDIAEGYSVSREKKESFPLTVTSAQKNPTAFYLCASSASPVAPQHFGDGTRLSIL.

This chain links TRBV5-6 with TRBJ2-2; 7 positions agree with TRBD1. J was trimmed by 5 bases and V by 0 bases; bases with no gene match: 10. The CDR3 loop spans 17 amino acids. CDR1 SGHDT and CDR2 YYEEEE come from the germline V gene. CDR3 residues: CASSLGWGTGATGELFF. The CDR3, as DNA: TGTGCCAGCAGCTTGGGGTGGGGCACAGGGGCTACCGGGGAGCTGTTTTTT.

The chain recombines TRBV5-4 with TRBJ2-7; the D gene is possibly TRBD2 (5 bases). Per the germline V gene, CDR1 is SGHNT and CDR2 is YYREEE (reference sequence). The CDR3 totals 14 residues. The V gene lost 6 bases and the J gene lost 3 bases, with 16 bases spanning the gap. In DNA, the CDR3 is TGTGCCAGCAAATATACCCGGGATAGCTACGAGCAGTACTTC. Encoded protein: CASKYTRDSYEQYF.

The J gene is TRBJ2-2, the V gene TRBV7-9, with D possibly TRBD2 on 5 matching bases. Germline V gives CDR1 SEHNR, CDR2 FQNEAQ (reference sequence). This CDR3 spans 14 amino acids. Trimming took off 1 base at V and 11 bases at J, with 14 bases between the two ends. The CDR3 reads CASSLDTVSGELFF. For the CDR3, the DNA is TGTGCCAGCAGCTTAGATACGGTATCGGGAGAGCTGTTTTTT.

The chain uses TRBV7-9 and TRBJ2-1; D is perhaps TRBD2 (6 bases). The CDR3 covers 17 residues. The germline CDR1 and CDR2 sequences are SEHNR and FQNEAQ (reference sequence). The ends were cut back, 4 bases at V and 4 bases at J, with 20 bases in the middle. In nucleotides, the CDR3 is TGTGCCAGCAGCTCTACCCGACTAGTATTGGGATACAATGAGCAGTTCTTC. Translating it yields CASSSTRLVLGYNEQFF.

This chain links TRBV13 with TRBJ2-1; D call uncertain. CDR3 length equals 14 residues. V was pared by 2 bases and J by 1 base, with 6 bases between. Germline CDR1 PRHDT, CDR2 FYEKMQ (reference sequence). CDR3 residues: CASSLTMSYNEQFF. CDR3 sequence (DNA): TGTGCCAGCAGCTTAACAATGTCCTACAATGAGCAGTTCTTC.

The J gene is TRBJ2-6, the V gene TRBV11-2, with D uncertain. CDR3 size: 15 residues. The ends were cut back, 8 bases at V and 1 base at J, with 12 bases in the middle. CDR1 and CDR2 from the germline V gene are SGHAT and FQNNGV. CDR3 sequence: CASDVTWSGANVLTF. CDR3 coding DNA: TGTGCCAGCGACGTTACTTGGTCTGGGGCCAACGTCCTGACTTTC.

The chain links TRBV7-8 to TRBJ2-7; the D gene is possibly TRBD2 (6 bases). V was cut by 1 base and J by 0 bases, with 7 bases left in between. The CDR3 contains 14 residues. Germline loops: CDR1 SGHVS, CDR2 FQNEAQ. CDR3 sequence: CASSLVAASYEQYF. CDR3 DNA sequence: TGTGCCAGCAGCTTAGTAGCGGCCTCCTACGAGCAGTACTTC.

A remark on this clone: Germline is not matched at one junction end, which may reflect a read error. This chain connects TRBV7-2 to TRBJ1-1; D gene ambiguous. CDR3 length equals 9 residues. CDR1 and CDR2 from the germline V gene are SGHTA and FQGNSA. The CDR3 bases are TGTGCCAGCAGCTTCGCGGCCGACTTT. Translation gives CASSFAADF.

J is TRBJ1-2 and V is TRBV28; D not resolved. CDR3 length: 13 amino acids. Germline CDR1 and CDR2: MDHEN and SYDVKM. V was cut by 2 bases and J by 8 bases, with 12 bases left in between. The CDR3 spells CASSLPGKGGYTF. CDR3 coding DNA: TGTGCCAGCAGTTTACCGGGAAAGGGAGGCTACACCTTC.

V gene TRBV28 combines with J gene TRBJ1-4, with 8 bases matching TRBD1. Germline V lookup: CDR1 MDHEN, CDR2 SYDVKM. The J segment lost 7 bases and the V segment lost 2 bases, leaving 3 bases of the junction unmatched. The CDR3 spans 14 residues. Here the CDR3 reads CASSLRTGSEKLFF. The CDR3 DNA reads as TGTGCCAGCAGTTTACGGACAGGGAGTGAAAAACTGTTTTTT. The whole variable domain, filled in from reference TRBV28 and TRBJ1-4, reads DVKVTQSSRYLVKRTGEKVFLECVQDMDHENMFWYRQDPGLGLRLIYFSYDVKMKEKGDIPEGYSVSREKKERFSLILESASTNQTSMYLCASSLRTGSEKLFFGSGTQLSVL.

The chain joins TRBV28 to TRBJ2-7; weak D call: TRBD1 (5 bases). CDR1 is MDHEN, CDR2 SYDVKM, per germline. The CDR3 runs 13 residues. V lost 4 bases and J lost 1, with 8 bases in between. The CDR3 nucleotides read TGTGCCAGCAGTTGGACACCTTCCTACGAGCAGTACTTC. Its protein product is CASSWTPSYEQYF.

The V call is TRBV5-1, the J call TRBJ2-3, with 9 positions matching TRBD2. Germline values: CDR1 SGHRS, CDR2 YFSETQ. The junction had 10 bases not matched to a gene; V was cut back by 3 bases and J by 5 bases. The CDR3 length is 16 residues. CDR3 in DNA: TGCGCCAGCAGCTCAGGCACTAGCGGGCGGATAGATACGCAGTATTTT. It yields the protein CASSSGTSGRIDTQYF.

Written as DNA, the CDR3 is TGTGCCATCTCAGGGATGAACACTGAAGCTTTCTTT. It codes for CAISGMNTEAFF. The chain employs TRBV10-3 and TRBJ1-1, with D maybe TRBD1 (5 bases). V was trimmed by 8 bases and J by 0 bases, leaving 7 bases between them. In germline, CDR1 is ENHRY, CDR2 SYGVKD. CDR3 length: 12 residues.

The gene calls are TRBV11-2 and TRBJ1-1; D is ambiguous. This CDR3 is built from 14 residues. The germline gives CDR1 SGHAT, CDR2 FQNNGV. Between the trimmed V and J ends, which lost 0 bases and 7 bases, there was a span of 12 bases. The DNA for the CDR3 is TGTGCCAGCAGCTTAGATCCGGGCAGCCGTGAAGCTTTCTTT. As protein: CASSLDPGSREAFF.

The chain links TRBV5-6 to TRBJ1-4, with TRBD1 identical over 8 bases. CDR3 length: 18 amino acids. Germline loops: CDR1 SGHDT, CDR2 YYEEEE. J was trimmed by 0 bases and V by 2 bases; bases with no gene match: 9. Here the CDR3 reads CASSFGRGLVATNEKLFF. CDR3 DNA sequence: TGTGCCAGCAGCTTTGGCAGGGGGCTAGTGGCAACTAATGAAAAACTGTTTTTT.

The chain couples TRBV6-1 to TRBJ2-2, with D perhaps being TRBD1 or TRBD2 (5 bases each). V lost 10 bases and J lost 4, with 16 bases in between. The CDR3 consists of 14 residues. Germline V gives CDR1 MNHNS, CDR2 SASEGT. The CDR3 loop reads CATGAHLSTGELFF. CDR3 in DNA: TGTGCCACCGGGGCGCATCTTAGCACCGGGGAGCTGTTTTTT.